These 22 T cell receptor beta chains were sequenced from one sample in a study of T cell changes during pregnancy in multiple sclerosis. Measured with immunoSEQ multiplex PCR; TCRdb has only the in-frame clones, and not every one. Here the sample spans over 85,000 clones, 90% being singletons. Sequencing used peripheral blood, obtained in the second trimester of pregnancy. The origin of the receptors is a female donor in good health, enrolled as a control in a pregnancy study.

This sequence joins TRBV15 and TRBJ2-7, with D perhaps matching TRBD2 (6 bases). The germline V gene has CDR1 LNHNV and CDR2 YYDKDF (reference sequence). With 0 bases removed from V and 3 bases from J, the gap between germline ends came to 12 bases. This CDR3 has 15 residues. As DNA, the CDR3 is TGTGCCACCAGCAGAGAGGAGGGATCCTTCTACGAGCAGTACTTC. It is translated as CATSREEGSFYEQYF.

J is TRBJ1-4 and V is TRBV7-9; the match to TRBD1 covers 8 bases. The CDR3 extends over 14 amino acids. Germline V gives CDR1 SEHNR, CDR2 FQNEAQ (reference sequence). V lost 8 bases and J lost 7; bases outside the gene matches: 9. As DNA, the CDR3 is TGTGCCAGCTGTCCCGGGACAGGTGTTGAAAAACTGTTTTTT. It encodes CASCPGTGVEKLFF.

The chain uses TRBV7-9 and TRBJ2-7; D is possibly TRBD2 (6 bases). Germline loops: CDR1 SEHNR, CDR2 FQNEAQ (reference sequence). The CDR3 has 16 residues. V lost 3 bases, J lost 2 bases, and 17 bases lay in between. The CDR3: CASSFEEAGRAYEQYF. The CDR3, as DNA: TGTGCCAGCAGCTTTGAGGAGGCGGGGCGAGCCTACGAGCAGTACTTC.

Of note for this clone: The same CDR3 arises from other DNA sequences in this sample as well. V usage is TRBV19 and J usage is TRBJ2-7; 10 nucleotides line up with TRBD1. V shed 6 bases and J 3 bases; nucleotides not matched to a gene: 2. CDR1 is LNHDA, CDR2 SQIVND, per germline (reference sequence). The CDR3 is 13 residues long. CDR3 sequence: CASRGDRGYEQYF. The CDR3 nucleotides are TGTGCCAGTAGGGGGGACAGGGGCTACGAGCAGTACTTC. Variable domain in full (rest from reference TRBV19 and TRBJ2-7): DGGITQSPKYLFRKEGQNVTLSCEQNLNHDAMYWYRQDPGQGLRLIYYSQIVNDFQKGDIAEGYSVSREKKESFPLTVTSAQKNPTAFYLCASRGDRGYEQYFGPGTRLTVT.

The V gene is TRBV18, the J gene TRBJ2-2; D may be TRBD2 (6 bases). This CDR3 is 14 amino acids long. V lost 3 bases to trimming and J lost 13 bases, with 18 bases between them. Germline V gene sequence: CDR1 KGHSH, CDR2 LQKENI. DNA of the CDR3: TGTGCCAGCTCACCCGATGGGGAGGCTTCCGGGCTGTTTTTT. Its protein is CASSPDGEASGLFF.

This clone was recorded a few times. V usage is TRBV4-3 and J usage is TRBJ1-3; TRBD1 matches 8 bases. Per germline, CDR1 LGHNA and CDR2 YSLEER. The ends lost 0 bases at V and 4 bases at J; junction bases unmatched: 5. This CDR3 spans 16 amino acids. DNA for the CDR3: TGCGCCAGCAGCCAAGATGGCAGGGGGCACGGAAACACCATATATTTT. This translates into CASSQDGRGHGNTIYF.

This sequence joins TRBV18 and TRBJ1-6, with D tentatively TRBD1 (5 bases). V shed 0 bases and J shed 10 bases, with 13 bases lying between them. The CDR3 spans 15 residues. CDR1 is KGHSH, CDR2 LQKENI, per germline. The CDR3 DNA is TGTGCCAGCTCACCACCGTCCGGGGGTCGGTCACCCCTCCACTTT. This codes for CASSPPSGGRSPLHF.

The rearrangement uses TRBV7-2 and TRBJ1-5, with D maybe TRBD1 (6 bases). Deletions cut 5 bases from V and 4 bases from J, with 18 bases between. The CDR3 spans 16 residues. Germline V gene lookup returns CDR1 SGHTA and CDR2 FQGNSA. The CDR3 protein is CASSPQPGHLNQPQHF. CDR3 coding DNA: TGTGCCAGCAGCCCCCAACCGGGACACCTGAATCAGCCCCAGCATTTT. The full variable domain, its missing parts supplied by reference TRBV7-2 and TRBJ1-5, is GAGVSQSPSNKVTEKGKDVELRCDPISGHTALYWYRQSLGQGLEFLIYFQGNSAPDKSGLPSDRFSAERTGGSVSTLTIQRTQQEDSAVYLCASSPQPGHLNQPQHFGDGTRLSIL.

The rearrangement uses TRBV18 and TRBJ2-1; no clear D. This CDR3 spans 15 amino acids. V was pared by 0 bases and J by 0 bases, with 6 bases between. In germline, CDR1 is KGHSH, CDR2 LQKENI. The CDR3 sequence: CASSPPGRSYNEQFF. In nucleotides, the CDR3 is TGTGCCAGCTCACCACCGGGCCGCTCCTACAATGAGCAGTTCTTC.

The rearrangement joins TRBV6-6 to TRBJ1-1, with D perhaps matching TRBD1 (5 bases). The V gene's germline CDR1 is MNHNY and CDR2 SVGAGI (reference sequence). V was pared by 5 bases and J by 4 bases, with 11 bases between. CDR3 length: 13 residues. The CDR3, as DNA: TGTGCCAGCAGTGGCCTCGGGGGCACTGAAGCTTTCTTT. This gives the protein CASSGLGGTEAFF.

The chain has TRBV5-1 and TRBJ1-3; weak D call: TRBD1 (5 bases). CDR3 length: 16 residues. Per germline, CDR1 SGHRS and CDR2 YFSETQ. The V end was cut by 1 base, the J end by 0 bases, with 11 bases between. The CDR3 DNA sequence: TGCGCCAGCAGCTTGTCAGGACACCTCTCTGGAAACACCATATATTTT. It yields the protein CASSLSGHLSGNTIYF.

The chain recombines TRBV4-2 with TRBJ2-1, with D possibly matching TRBD1 (5 bases). V lost 3 bases and J lost 5, with 20 bases in between. CDR3 length equals 17 residues. CDR1 and CDR2 from the germline V gene are LGHNA and YNFKEQ. The CDR3 protein is CASSHPTQVAGNNEQFF. DNA for the CDR3: TGTGCCAGCAGCCATCCCACCCAGGTCGCAGGGAACAATGAGCAGTTCTTC.

The chain is built from TRBV6-1 and TRBJ1-3; 7 nucleotides match TRBD1. V was pared by 7 bases and J by 5 bases, with 11 bases of the junction left unmatched. The CDR3 consists of 15 residues. The germline V gene encodes CDR1 MNHNS and CDR2 SASEGT. CDR3 protein: CASIRSPGQRNTIYF. For the CDR3, the DNA is TGTGCCAGCATTAGGTCACCGGGACAGCGAAACACCATATATTTT.

The chain couples TRBV9 to TRBJ2-2, with 11 bases aligning to TRBD2. The junction had 5 bases not matched to a gene; V was cut back by 0 bases and J by 4 bases. The CDR3 is made up of 17 amino acids. Germline V CDR1 and CDR2: SGDLS, YYNGEE. The CDR3 loop is CASSVVPLAGGTGELFF. CDR3 bases: TGTGCCAGCAGCGTAGTCCCGCTAGCGGGGGGCACCGGGGAGCTGTTTTTT.

This clone was detected only a few times. The chain couples TRBV4-3 to TRBJ1-4; the D is unclear. Trimming cost V 3 bases and J 3 bases, with 8 bases left between them. The CDR3 length is 14 residues. Germline-derived CDR1 and CDR2 are LGHNA and YSLEER. DNA of the CDR3: TGCGCCAGCAGCCAGGAGAGGGCTAATGAAAAACTGTTTTTT. Translated, it gives CASSQERANEKLFF.

The chain combines TRBV4-1 with TRBJ1-2, with 7 bases identical to TRBD1. V lost 5 bases and J lost 5; bases outside the gene matches: 8. Germline loops: CDR1 MGHRA, CDR2 YSYEKL. CDR3 length: 14 residues. Written as DNA, the CDR3 is TGCGCCAGCAGCACTACGAGGGGGCATTATGGCTACACCTTC. The encoded protein is CASSTTRGHYGYTF.

This clone was seen a handful of times. The genes are TRBV6-4 and TRBJ2-1; D perhaps matches TRBD2 (7 bases). Germline V gene sequence: CDR1 MRHNA, CDR2 SNTAGT. Trimming left V 0 bases short and J 8 bases short, with 14 bases between. CDR3 length: 15 amino acids. The CDR3 reads CASSDSGGGRDEQFF. Here the CDR3 DNA reads TGTGCCAGCAGTGACTCGGGGGGGGGCAGGGATGAGCAGTTCTTC.

The chain joins TRBV30 to TRBJ1-4; 10 nucleotides agree with TRBD1. Trimming at V came to 3 bases and at J to 10 bases, leaving 8 bases not matched to a gene. The CDR3 consists of 14 residues. Per germline, CDR1 GTSNPN and CDR2 SVGIG (reference sequence). CDR3 region: CAWRAGTGVGKLFF. The CDR3 region has the DNA TGTGCCTGGAGGGCCGGGACAGGGGTGGGAAAACTGTTTTTT.

This clone was recorded only once. The CDR3 DNA is TGTGCCAGCAAGGAGGAGGTCGGGTATAATTCACCCCTCCACTTT. Translating gives CASKEEVGYNSPLHF. This rearrangement joins TRBV6-1 to TRBJ1-6, with D hard to call. This CDR3 is built from 15 residues. Trimming left V 7 bases short and J 4 bases short, with 14 bases between. CDR1 and CDR2 from the germline V gene are MNHNS and SASEGT.

The chain combines TRBV19 with TRBJ1-1; tentative D call: TRBD1 (6 bases). Germline CDR1 and CDR2: LNHDA and SQIVND (reference sequence). V shed 4 bases and J shed 1 base, with 25 bases lying between them. CDR3 length: 19 amino acids. The CDR3 DNA follows: TGTGCCAGTAGTACCGGGGCCTATGGGTACAGGGCGGGGAACACTGAAGCTTTCTTT. Protein sequence: CASSTGAYGYRAGNTEAFF. Variable domain in full (rest from reference TRBV19 and TRBJ1-1): DGGITQSPKYLFRKEGQNVTLSCEQNLNHDAMYWYRQDPGQGLRLIYYSQIVNDFQKGDIAEGYSVSREKKESFPLTVTSAQKNPTAFYLCASSTGAYGYRAGNTEAFFGQGTRLTVV.

The chain uses TRBV7-8 and TRBJ1-3, with TRBD1 as a possible D gene (6 bases). Germline CDR1 SGHVS, CDR2 FQNEAQ. The ends were cut back, 4 bases at V and 2 bases at J, with 9 bases in the middle. The CDR3 is made up of 14 amino acids. As DNA, the CDR3 is TGTGCCAGCAGCTCGACAGGACCTGGAAACACCATATATTTT. Protein sequence: CASSSTGPGNTIYF.

The gene calls are TRBV27 and TRBJ1-1; D is unclear. Germline V gives CDR1 MNHEY, CDR2 SMNVEV (reference sequence). There are 13 residues in the CDR3. V was trimmed by 6 bases and J by 4 bases, leaving 12 bases between them. CDR3 residues: CASSWGDGTEAFF. DNA of the CDR3: TGTGCCAGCAGCTGGGGAGATGGCACTGAAGCTTTCTTT.